Presented here are 14 T cell receptor beta chains from one specimen sequenced in a study of T cell responses to AZD1222 COVID-19 vaccine. Generated by immunoSEQ multiplex PCR, the TCRdb table keeps only in-frame clones and is missing some. Among approximately 190,000 clones listed, approximately 92% were seen once. The material sequenced was peripheral blood, taken on day 0 of AZD1222 vaccination. These receptors were taken from an adult in good health.

The chain uses TRBV6-5 and TRBJ1-2; 7 bases line up with TRBD1. V trimming: 6 bases; J trimming: 4 bases; junction bases outside the gene matches: 2. The CDR3 is 12 amino acids. The germline gives CDR1 MNHEY, CDR2 SVGAGI. Here the CDR3 DNA reads TGTGCCAGCAGCCCAGGGGGCTATGGCTACACCTTC. Amino acids: CASSPGGYGYTF.

This clone is a singleton in its sample. V gene TRBV27 combines with J gene TRBJ1-3; D ambiguous. Deletions cut 2 bases from V and 0 bases from J, with 8 bases between. The CDR3 contains 15 residues. The V gene's germline CDR1 is MNHEY and CDR2 SMNVEV (reference sequence). CDR3 in DNA: TGTGCCAGCAGTTTACGGTGGGTCTCTGGAAACACCATATATTTT. Translated: CASSLRWVSGNTIYF.

The chain joins TRBV6-5 to TRBJ1-3; 8 bases fit TRBD1. CDR1 MNHEY and CDR2 SVGAGI come from the germline V gene. V gave up 0 bases and J gave up 2 bases; unmatched junction bases: 0. This CDR3 contains 15 residues. The DNA of the CDR3 is TGTGCCAGCAGTTACTCGACAGGGGCTGGAAACACCATATATTTT. This encodes CASSYSTGAGNTIYF.

The gene calls are TRBV29-1 and TRBJ1-2; D unresolved. The CDR3 is 11 amino acids. The V end was cut by 5 bases, the J end by 1 base, with 5 bases between. Germline loops: CDR1 SQVTM, CDR2 ANQGSEA. For the CDR3, the DNA is TGCAGCGTTCCGGTTAACTATGGCTACACCTTC. Amino acid sequence: CSVPVNYGYTF.

The rearrangement uses TRBV9 and TRBJ1-2; 7 positions agree with TRBD1. CDR3 length: 14 amino acids. CDR1 is SGDLS, CDR2 YYNGEE, per germline. V shed 5 bases, J shed 0 bases, and the junction held 4 bases outside the gene matches. The CDR3 loop is CASSSGQANYGYTF. CDR3 nucleotides: TGTGCCAGCAGTTCCGGACAGGCTAACTATGGCTACACCTTC.

The chain uses TRBV29-1 and TRBJ1-1; D call uncertain. The CDR3 covers 13 residues. Between the trimmed V and J ends, which lost 2 bases and 0 bases, there was a span of 7 bases. The germline CDR1 and CDR2 sequences are SQVTM and ANQGSEA. The CDR3 is CSVERSMNTEAFF. The CDR3 coding sequence is TGCAGCGTTGAAAGGTCGATGAACACTGAAGCTTTCTTT.

The genes are TRBV27 and TRBJ2-7; D gene uncertain. This CDR3 spans 15 amino acids. In germline, CDR1 is MNHEY, CDR2 SMNVEV (reference sequence). The V end was cut by 5 bases, the J end by 1 base, with 15 bases between. The CDR3 coding sequence is TGTGCCAGCAGTCCAGGACGGACGGCATCCTACGAGCAGTACTTC. Residues: CASSPGRTASYEQYF.

The chain links TRBV28 to TRBJ1-5; the match to TRBD1 covers 7 bases. CDR3 length equals 15 residues. CDR1 and CDR2 (germline): MDHEN, SYDVKM. The V and J ends lost 5 bases and 1 base, in that order; junction bases with no gene match: 5. The CDR3 is CASSPHRGSNQPQHF. As DNA, the CDR3 is TGTGCCAGCAGTCCGCACAGGGGAAGCAATCAGCCCCAGCATTTT.

This chain links TRBV4-2 with TRBJ1-2, with 8 bases matching TRBD1. The ends lost 1 base at V and 4 bases at J; junction bases unmatched: 8. CDR3 length: 16 residues. CDR1 is LGHNA, CDR2 YNFKEQ, per germline. CDR3 sequence (DNA): TGTGCCAGCAGCCAAGCGGGACAGGAATCTAGCTATGGCTACACCTTC. Encoded protein: CASSQAGQESSYGYTF.

This clone was recorded once. The rearrangement links TRBV18 to TRBJ1-6; 7 nucleotides align to TRBD1. V shed 3 bases, J shed 4 bases, and the junction held 0 bases outside the gene matches. The CDR3 loop spans 14 amino acids. Looked up from germline, CDR1 is KGHSH and CDR2 is LQKENI. CDR3 nucleotides: TGTGCCAGCTCACCGGGACAGTATAATTCACCCCTCCACTTT. Its protein product is CASSPGQYNSPLHF.

The V and J genes are TRBV7-9 and TRBJ1-2; perhaps TRBD1 as D (5 bases). The CDR3 spans 13 residues. Trimming removed 2 bases from V and 8 bases from J, with 12 bases in between. Germline loops: CDR1 SEHNR, CDR2 FQNEAQ (reference sequence). In DNA form, the CDR3 reads TGTGCCAGCAGCTTAATGGGGGAGAGAGGCTACACCTTC. Its translation is CASSLMGERGYTF.

The V gene is TRBV11-2, the J gene TRBJ1-2; D call uncertain. This CDR3 contains 15 residues. V lost 2 bases and J 4 bases, leaving 14 bases between the germline ends. Germline V lookup: CDR1 SGHAT, CDR2 FQNNGV. CDR3 in amino acids: CASSLNSVEGYGYTF. The CDR3, as DNA: TGTGCCAGCAGCTTAAATTCGGTTGAGGGCTATGGCTACACCTTC.

The rearrangement uses TRBV6-5 and TRBJ1-1, with 7 bases matching TRBD1. The CDR3 has 16 residues. The trim removed 3 bases at V and 0 bases at J, leaving 7 bases unmatched. Germline V gene lookup returns CDR1 MNHEY and CDR2 SVGAGI. The CDR3 nucleotides read TGTGCCAGCAGTTATTCGACAGGGCCCATGAACACTGAAGCTTTCTTT. Translating it yields CASSYSTGPMNTEAFF.

This clone was seen just once. V gene TRBV11-3 combines with J gene TRBJ2-2, with D possibly being TRBD2 (5 bases). CDR1 is SGHNT, CDR2 YENEEA, per germline. V was cut by 5 bases and J by 6 bases, with 13 bases left in between. The CDR3 extends over 14 amino acids. For the CDR3, the DNA is TGTGCCAGCAGCCCAGAGGGCGCGGCCGGGGAGCTGTTTTTT. Translating it yields CASSPEGAAGELFF.